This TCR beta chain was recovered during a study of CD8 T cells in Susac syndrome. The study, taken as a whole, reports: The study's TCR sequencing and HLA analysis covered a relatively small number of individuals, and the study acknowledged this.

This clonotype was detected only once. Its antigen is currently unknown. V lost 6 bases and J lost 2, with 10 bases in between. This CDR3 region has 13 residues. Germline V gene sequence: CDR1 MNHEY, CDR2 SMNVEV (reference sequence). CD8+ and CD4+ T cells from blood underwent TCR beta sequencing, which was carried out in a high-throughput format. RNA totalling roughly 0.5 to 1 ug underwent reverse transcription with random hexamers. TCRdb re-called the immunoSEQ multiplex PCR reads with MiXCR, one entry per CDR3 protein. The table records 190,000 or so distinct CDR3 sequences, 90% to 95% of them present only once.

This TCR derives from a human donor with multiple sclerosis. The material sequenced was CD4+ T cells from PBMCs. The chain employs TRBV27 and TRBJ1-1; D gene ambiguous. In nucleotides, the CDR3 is TGTGCCAGCAGGTTTGGGAGTAACACTGAAGCTTTCTTT. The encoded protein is CASRFGSNTEAFF.